Below, 12 T cell receptor beta chains from the same sample are listed, as sequenced in a study of cytomegalovirus exposure and HLA in healthy donors. The PCR ran on 60 Vbeta and 13 Jbeta primers. Measured with immunoSEQ multiplex PCR; TCRdb has only the in-frame clones, and not every one. Counted here are under 85,000 clones, under 85% occurring once; the ten biggest clones make up about 22%. Input material: PBMCs. These receptors all stem from a woman between 35 and 50 years old in good health and CMV-seropositive.

The chain recombines TRBV9 with TRBJ2-2; D possibly corresponds to TRBD1 (6 bases). The V end was cut by 5 bases, the J end by 2 bases, with 13 bases between. Germline values: CDR1 SGDLS, CDR2 YYNGEE. The CDR3 contains 15 residues. The CDR3 here is CASSPGTTNTGELFF. CDR3 DNA sequence: TGTGCCAGCAGTCCCGGGACAACTAACACCGGGGAGCTGTTTTTT.

V usage is TRBV9 and J usage is TRBJ2-2; 8 nucleotides line up with TRBD2. In germline, CDR1 is SGDLS, CDR2 YYNGEE. This CDR3 is 15 amino acids long. The V and J ends lost 6 bases and 4 bases, in that order; junction bases with no gene match: 8. CDR3 sequence: CASNPSGSGTGELFF. The CDR3 coding sequence is TGTGCCAGCAATCCCAGCGGGAGCGGCACCGGGGAGCTGTTTTTT.

The V call is TRBV7-2, the J call TRBJ2-3; possibly TRBD2 for D (6 bases). The CDR3 extends over 15 amino acids. V lost 2 bases and J lost 6, with 15 bases in between. The germline V gene has CDR1 SGHTA and CDR2 FQGNSA. CDR3 nucleotide sequence: TGTGCCAGCAGCTTACGGGGGATGGGTGGGGATACGCAGTATTTT. Translating gives CASSLRGMGGDTQYF.

The chain has TRBV15 and TRBJ2-1, with 9 positions matching TRBD1. Trimming cost V 6 bases and J 3 bases; bases outside gene matches: 3. This CDR3 has 14 amino acids. Looked up from germline, CDR1 is LNHNV and CDR2 is YYDKDF (reference sequence). The CDR3 reads CATRKTGGYNEQFF. The CDR3 DNA follows: TGTGCCACCAGGAAGACAGGGGGCTACAATGAGCAGTTCTTC.

This chain uses TRBV6-5 with TRBJ1-2, with a weak D call TRBD1 (6 bases). V was shortened by 2 bases and J by 8 bases, with 18 bases between the two germline ends. Germline assignment: CDR1 MNHEY and CDR2 SVGAGI. CDR3 length: 15 amino acids. The DNA for the CDR3 is TGTGCCAGCAGTTACCAACAGGGCGCTACTGGAGGCTACACCTTC. It encodes CASSYQQGATGGYTF.

J is TRBJ2-7 and V is TRBV7-9; D may be TRBD2 (5 bases). The germline CDR1 and CDR2 sequences are SEHNR and FQNEAQ (reference sequence). The CDR3 sequence is 13 residues long. The ends were cut back, 2 bases at V and 6 bases at J, with 11 bases in the middle. Here the CDR3 reads CASSLPLDSEQYF. Here the CDR3 DNA reads TGTGCCAGCAGCTTACCGTTGGACTCCGAGCAGTACTTC.

The V gene is TRBV28, the J gene TRBJ1-1; 7 bases agree with TRBD1. The germline V gene encodes CDR1 MDHEN and CDR2 SYDVKM. The CDR3 sequence is 15 residues long. Unmatched junction bases numbered 7, after V lost 4 bases and J lost 2 bases. In DNA, the CDR3 is TGTGCCAGCAGTTCCCTAAGGGGGCGAAACACTGAAGCTTTCTTT. This sequence encodes CASSSLRGRNTEAFF.

The genes are TRBV5-4 and TRBJ2-3; TRBD2 aligns across 7 bases. This CDR3 comprises 14 residues. V shed 6 bases and J 1 base; nucleotides not matched to a gene: 5. Germline V lookup: CDR1 SGHNT, CDR2 YYREEE (reference sequence). CDR3: CASTRLAGTDTQYF. The CDR3 nucleotides read TGTGCCAGCACAAGACTAGCCGGCACAGATACGCAGTATTTT. Full variable domain (rest looked up from reference TRBV5-4 and TRBJ2-3): ETGVTQSPTHLIKTRGQQVTLRCSSQSGHNTVSWYQQALGQGPQFIFQYYREEENGRGNFPPRFSGLQFPNYSSELNVNALELDDSALYLCASTRLAGTDTQYFGPGTRLTVL.

This clone was seen repeatedly, ten times or more. This CDR3 is also generated by other DNA sequences in the sample. This sequence joins TRBV5-4 and TRBJ1-5; TRBD1 is a possible D gene (6 bases). The V end was cut by 4 bases, the J end by 4 bases, with 12 bases between. CDR3 size: 14 residues. Germline loops: CDR1 SGHNT, CDR2 YYREEE (reference sequence). CDR3: CASSLAGQNQPQHF. CDR3 nucleotides: TGTGCCAGCAGCCTAGCCGGACAGAATCAGCCCCAGCATTTT.

The V gene is TRBV5-4, the J gene TRBJ2-7, with D possibly matching TRBD2 (5 bases). The germline V gene has CDR1 SGHNT and CDR2 YYREEE (reference sequence). This CDR3 comprises 13 residues. The V gene lost 3 bases and the J gene lost 0 bases, with 7 bases spanning the gap. CDR3 region: CASSSRASYEQYF. As DNA, the CDR3 is TGTGCCAGCAGCTCGAGGGCCTCCTACGAGCAGTACTTC.

The chain is built from TRBV29-1 and TRBJ2-6; D is ambiguous. Per germline, CDR1 SQVTM and CDR2 ANQGSEA. Trimming removed 0 bases at V and 3 bases at J, with 9 bases between. This CDR3 region has 15 residues. CDR3 sequence: CSVEERGFGANVLTF. The CDR3 bases are TGCAGCGTTGAAGAGAGAGGCTTTGGGGCCAACGTCCTGACTTTC.

This clone was found once. The sample holds other DNA sequences that translate to the same CDR3. The gene calls are TRBV29-1 and TRBJ2-3; D unresolved. Germline lookup yields CDR1 SQVTM and CDR2 ANQGSEA. Trimming left V 7 bases short and J 6 bases short, with 11 bases between. The CDR3 runs to 11 residues. Written as DNA, the CDR3 is TGCAGCGGCAAACCCGGGGATACGCAGTATTTT. This translates into CSGKPGDTQYF.